Each of the 16 T cell receptor beta chains below was sequenced from the same sample in a study of T cell changes during pregnancy in multiple sclerosis. The protocol was immunoSEQ multiplex PCR, while the TCRdb copy is restricted to in-frame clones and leaves out a portion. The table shows 40,000 to 45,000 clones, with 80% to 90% occurring only once. The source material was CD4+ T cells from peripheral blood mononuclear cells, sampled in the first trimester of pregnancy. The receptors originated from a female donor with multiple sclerosis, enrolled in a pregnancy study.

This CDR3 reads CASSLGLAEETQYF. Here the CDR3 DNA reads TGTGCCAGCAGCTTAGGACTAGCGGAAGAGACCCAGTACTTC. V usage is TRBV7-9 and J usage is TRBJ2-5; 9 nucleotides agree with TRBD2. Germline loops: CDR1 SEHNR, CDR2 FQNEAQ (reference sequence). The CDR3 has 14 amino acids. V lost 1 base, J lost 3 bases, and 0 bases stayed unmatched. The entire variable domain, with the rest obtained from reference TRBV7-9 and TRBJ2-5, is as follows: DTGVSQNPRHKITKRGQNVTFRCDPISEHNRLYWYRQTLGQGPEFLTYFQNEAQLEKSRLLSDRFSAERPKGSFSTLEIQRTEQGDSAMYLCASSLGLAEETQYFGPGTRLLVL.

V is TRBV7-9 and J is TRBJ2-6; D is undetermined. CDR1 and CDR2 from the germline V gene are SEHNR and FQNEAQ (reference sequence). This CDR3 comprises 16 residues. The ends were cut back, 2 bases at V and 0 bases at J, with 8 bases in the middle. CDR3 nucleotides: TGTGCCAGCAGCTTATCGGTTTCCTCTGGGGCCAACGTCCTGACTTTC. Translated, it gives CASSLSVSSGANVLTF.

The chain has TRBV11-2 and TRBJ2-2, with a weak D call TRBD2 (6 bases). The germline CDR1 and CDR2 sequences are SGHAT and FQNNGV. The length of the CDR3 is 14 residues. V lost 5 bases, J lost 1 base, and 8 bases lay in between. The CDR3 DNA is TGTGCCAGCAGCCGGGACTGGAACACCGGGGAGCTGTTTTTT. Its protein is CASSRDWNTGELFF.

The chain has TRBV4-1 and TRBJ1-4; 7 bases align to TRBD1. Germline assignment: CDR1 MGHRA and CDR2 YSYEKL. The CDR3 is 17 amino acids. The trim removed 0 bases at V and 0 bases at J, leaving 4 bases unmatched. The CDR3 loop is CASSQEGGQATNEKLFF. CDR3 nucleotides: TGCGCCAGCAGCCAAGAAGGAGGACAGGCAACTAATGAAAAACTGTTTTTT.

This chain links TRBV5-4 with TRBJ2-6, with unresolved D. CDR1 and CDR2 (germline): SGHNT, YYREEE (reference sequence). Trimming took off 3 bases at V and 1 base at J, with 14 bases between the two ends. The CDR3 totals 17 residues. CDR3 DNA: TGTGCCAGCAGCTCGCAGTTGACGACTTCTGGGGCCAACGTCCTGACTTTC. Translation gives CASSSQLTTSGANVLTF.

This rearrangement joins TRBV19 to TRBJ2-5; TRBD2 aligns across 7 bases. The J segment lost 4 bases and the V segment lost 1 base, leaving 6 bases of the junction unmatched. The germline V gene has CDR1 LNHDA and CDR2 SQIVND (reference sequence). The CDR3 length is 15 residues. Here the CDR3 DNA reads TGTGCCAGTAGTATAGGCGGGACTAATATAGAGACCCAGTACTTC. Translating it yields CASSIGGTNIETQYF. Based on the CDR3 plus reference TRBV19 and TRBJ2-5, the full variable domain is DGGITQSPKYLFRKEGQNVTLSCEQNLNHDAMYWYRQDPGQGLRLIYYSQIVNDFQKGDIAEGYSVSREKKESFPLTVTSAQKNPTAFYLCASSIGGTNIETQYFGPGTRLLVL.

The V and J genes are TRBV7-9 and TRBJ1-2; D remains ambiguous. The CDR3 is 15 residues long. Trimming removed 4 bases at V and 1 base at J, with 13 bases between. The V gene's germline CDR1 is SEHNR and CDR2 FQNEAQ (reference sequence). The CDR3 region is CASSYPATDNYGYTF. The CDR3 DNA reads TGTGCCAGCAGCTACCCCGCCACAGATAACTATGGCTACACCTTC.

The chain carries TRBV7-3 and TRBJ2-2, with TRBD2 identical over 7 bases. The V segment lost 2 bases and the J segment 6 bases; nucleotides outside the gene matches: 3. Germline values: CDR1 SGHTA, CDR2 FQGTGA. This CDR3 is built from 14 residues. CDR3 coding DNA: TGTGCCAGCAGCTTAGGCGGGAGCGCCGGGGAGCTGTTTTTT. Protein: CASSLGGSAGELFF.

This chain joins TRBV4-3 and TRBJ2-1, with D uncertain. Trimming took 4 bases from V and 0 from J, leaving 10 bases between them. In germline, CDR1 is LGHNA, CDR2 YSLEER. CDR3 length: 15 residues. CDR3 sequence (DNA): TGCGCCAGCAGCCCCGGAGCTCCCTCCTACAATGAGCAGTTCTTC. Its translation: CASSPGAPSYNEQFF.

This clone was observed a few times. The genes are TRBV7-2 and TRBJ1-3; D remains unclear. Looked up from germline, CDR1 is SGHTA and CDR2 is FQGNSA. The CDR3 is made up of 15 amino acids. Trimming took off 5 bases at V and 4 bases at J, with 15 bases between the two ends. This CDR3 reads CASSPERVWGNTIYF. DNA for the CDR3: TGTGCCAGCAGCCCCGAGAGGGTTTGGGGAAACACCATATATTTT.

The chain uses TRBV6-1 and TRBJ2-3, with 13 positions matching TRBD2. After removal of 7 bases from V and 3 bases from J, the junction contained 4 bases not matched to a gene. The CDR3 is 15 amino acids. Looked up from germline, CDR1 is MNHNS and CDR2 is SASEGT. The CDR3 DNA sequence: TGTGCCAGCACCGAGACTAGCGGGAGGACAGATACGCAGTATTTT. Translation gives CASTETSGRTDTQYF.

This chain uses TRBV9 with TRBJ2-5; TRBD2 matches at 13 bases. V gave up 0 bases and J gave up 1 base; unmatched junction bases: 9. This CDR3 spans 19 amino acids. Germline V CDR1 and CDR2: SGDLS, YYNGEE. The CDR3 DNA reads TGTGCCAGCAGCGTAGGGACTAGCGGGAGTGGAGGGGGCCAAGAGACCCAGTACTTC. Translation: CASSVGTSGSGGGQETQYF.

The rearrangement joins TRBV5-4 to TRBJ2-5; 11 bases agree with TRBD2. The CDR3 sequence is 19 residues long. CDR1 and CDR2 from the germline V gene are SGHNT and YYREEE (reference sequence). Trimming removed 1 base from V and 7 bases from J; junction bases left unmatched: 18. The CDR3 coding sequence is TGTGCCAGCAGCTTGAAACGGCTAGCGGGAGGATTTGGCCCTGGGACCCAGTACTTC. Translated, it gives CASSLKRLAGGFGPGTQYF.

The chain couples TRBV7-2 to TRBJ2-5; 8 nucleotides line up with TRBD2. Germline V gene data show CDR1 as SGHTA and CDR2 as FQGNSA. The CDR3 spans 15 residues. Germline trimming cut 2 bases from V and 5 bases from J; bases unmatched to any gene: 7. The CDR3 reads CASSLRAGVVETQYF. The DNA of the CDR3 is TGTGCCAGCAGCTTACGAGCGGGAGTTGTGGAGACCCAGTACTTC.

The V call is TRBV7-6, the J call TRBJ1-1; 7 bases match TRBD1. Per germline, CDR1 SGHVS and CDR2 FNYEAQ. The CDR3 sequence is 15 residues long. V dropped 4 bases and J dropped 1; count of bases not matched to a gene: 6. CDR3 sequence (DNA): TGTGCCAGCAGCTCGTCGACAGGGACGAACACTGAAGCTTTCTTT. Its translation is CASSSSTGTNTEAFF.

The chain employs TRBV14 and TRBJ2-2; D perhaps matches TRBD2 (6 bases). CDR1 is SGHDN and CDR2 is FVKESK in the germline V gene. The CDR3 runs 21 residues. The germline V and J ends were trimmed by 1 base and 6 bases, with 30 bases remaining between them. CDR3 amino acids: CASSQGRDFTTRGIGSGELFF. CDR3 DNA: TGTGCCAGCAGCCAAGGCCGGGACTTTACGACTAGGGGAATAGGATCCGGGGAGCTGTTTTTT.